This TCR beta chain was captured by sequencing in a study of blood T cells in healthy people across ages. Findings and limits, study-wide: Whereas aged donors had fewer naive CD4+ cells, long-lived donors had more of them and higher diversity. Across samples, TCR beta diversity tracked strongly with naive T cell percentage.

It was with a sample-barcoded 5' primer and a J-beta primer mix that a second PCR of roughly 6 to 12 cycles was run. Sequencing recovered at least 3 million CDR3-containing paired-end reads from each sample. TCRdb re-derived calls from the 5' RACE reads in MiXCR, one entry per CDR3 protein. The data hold about 680,000 distinct CDR3 sequences, with 45% to 50% observed a single time. Worth noting for this clonotype: What it binds is unknown.

The germline CDR1 and CDR2 sequences are SGDLS and YYNGEE. Unmatched junction bases numbered 6, after V lost 0 bases and J lost 1 base. The CDR3 runs 17 residues. Drawn from each donor were ten milliliters of peripheral blood. V usage is TRBV9 and J usage is TRBJ2-2, with TRBD1 matching over 7 bases. The material sequenced was blood. The receptor was derived from a woman aged 55 to 70 in good health. CDR3 residues: CASSVGQGRGNTGELFF. Written as DNA, the CDR3 is TGTGCCAGCAGCGTAGGACAGGGACGAGGGAACACCGGGGAGCTGTTTTTT.